This T cell receptor beta chain is drawn from a study of response to subunit inactivated influenza vaccine. Study-level points and caveats: The study's authors posited that every seasonal influenza vaccination enlists few new T cells.

In the case of this clonotype: Antigen: not known.

TCRdb processed the RT-PCR reads anew with MiXCR; each CDR3 protein has one entry. The table records approximately 500,000 distinct CDR3 sequences, approximately 13% of them present only once. Germline CDR1 ENHRY, CDR2 SYGVKD. Trimming took 7 bases from V and 0 from J, leaving 9 bases between them. The CDR3 totals 13 residues. Source: PBMCs from blood, taken 40 to 50 days after vaccination. This sequence joins TRBV10-3 and TRBJ1-1; no clear D. This TCR came from a man aged 45-65 years who received an inactivated influenza vaccine. The CDR3 DNA reads TGTGCCATCAAGGCAGGCATGAACACTGAAGCTTTCTTT. Its protein product is CAIKAGMNTEAFF.